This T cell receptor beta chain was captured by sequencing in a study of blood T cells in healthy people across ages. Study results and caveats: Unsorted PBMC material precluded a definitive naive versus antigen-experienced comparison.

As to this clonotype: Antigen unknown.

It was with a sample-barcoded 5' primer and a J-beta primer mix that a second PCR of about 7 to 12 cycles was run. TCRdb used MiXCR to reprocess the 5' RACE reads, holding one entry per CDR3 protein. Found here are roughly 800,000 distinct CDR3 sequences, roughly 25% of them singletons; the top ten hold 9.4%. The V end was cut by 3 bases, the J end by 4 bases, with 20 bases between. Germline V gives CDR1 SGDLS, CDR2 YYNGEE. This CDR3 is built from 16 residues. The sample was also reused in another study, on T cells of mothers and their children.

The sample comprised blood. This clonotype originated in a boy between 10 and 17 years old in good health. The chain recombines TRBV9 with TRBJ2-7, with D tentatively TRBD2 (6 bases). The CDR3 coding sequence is TGTGCCAGCAGCGAAAGCGGGCAGCTTTGGGGGTACGAGCAGTACTTC. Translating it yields CASSESGQLWGYEQYF.